These 27 T cell receptor beta chains originate from one sample sequenced in a study of CD8+ T cells in alopecia areata. Treatment of the sample: oral pan-JAK inhibitor, 5-10 mg twice daily. Extraction and reverse transcription of RNA yielded cDNA as the sequencing template. Clones were read by immunoSEQ multiplex PCR, and TCRdb kept only the in-frame ones, dropping some. Altogether 150,000 to 250,000 clones are present, more than 45% being singletons, with the ten largest covering under 7%. The source was CD4+ T cells sorted from blood, collected at week 24, from a patient treated with tofacitinib. These TCRs come from a human donor with alopecia areata.

This clone was seen only a few times. The chain uses TRBV28 and TRBJ2-1, with 7 bases matching TRBD1. There are 16 residues in the CDR3. Germline CDR1 and CDR2: MDHEN and SYDVKM. V was clipped by 5 bases and J by 7 bases; unmatched bases: 14. CDR3 protein: CASSTDTGARYNEQFF. CDR3 sequence (DNA): TGTGCCAGCAGTACGGATACAGGGGCGAGGTATAATGAGCAGTTCTTC.

This clone was observed a few times. The CDR3 DNA is TGTGCCAGCAGCTTAGTGAGGGGGCGCACTGAAGCTTTCTTT. It translates to CASSLVRGRTEAFF. This chain connects TRBV7-8 to TRBJ1-1; 7 bases are shared with TRBD1. This CDR3 comprises 14 residues. CDR1 is SGHVS and CDR2 is FQNEAQ in the germline V gene. Unmatched junction bases numbered 3, after V lost 1 base and J lost 4 bases. The complete variable domain, with remaining parts taken from reference TRBV7-8 and TRBJ1-1, reads GAGVSQSPRYKVAKRGQDVALRCDPISGHVSLFWYQQALGQGPEFLTYFQNEAQLDKSGLPSDRFFAERPEGSVSTLKIQRTQQEDSAVYLCASSLVRGRTEAFFGQGTRLTVV.

DNA of the CDR3: TGTGCCAGCAGTTTATCATGGGGGGAGCAGTACTTC. Amino acids: CASSLSWGEQYF. The chain joins TRBV27 to TRBJ2-7, with D perhaps TRBD1 or TRBD2 (5 bases each). The CDR3 runs 12 residues. Trimming pared 0 bases from V and 7 bases from J, leaving 7 bases between. Germline V gene lookup returns CDR1 MNHEY and CDR2 SMNVEV (reference sequence).

The chain has TRBV25-1 and TRBJ1-4; D not certain. Germline V gene lookup returns CDR1 MGHDK and CDR2 SYGVNS. Trimming pared 8 bases from V and 6 bases from J, leaving 16 bases between. The CDR3 runs to 14 residues. This CDR3 is CASRSEVDDEKLFF. DNA of the CDR3: TGTGCCAGCCGGAGTGAGGTGGATGATGAAAAACTGTTTTTT. Based on the CDR3 plus reference TRBV25-1 and TRBJ1-4, the full variable domain is EADIYQTPRYLVIGTGKKITLECSQTMGHDKMYWYQQDPGMELHLIHYSYGVNSTEKGDLSSESTVSRIRTEHFPLTLESARPSHTSQYLCASRSEVDDEKLFFGSGTQLSVL.

The chain is built from TRBV5-6 and TRBJ2-1; 10 bases are a match to TRBD2. Germline trimming cut 2 bases from V and 6 bases from J; bases unmatched to any gene: 11. This CDR3 region has 17 residues. Germline-derived CDR1 and CDR2 are SGHDT and YYEEEE. CDR3 in amino acids: CASSLLTTSGISNEQFF. In DNA form, the CDR3 reads TGTGCCAGCAGCTTATTGACCACTAGCGGGATATCCAATGAGCAGTTCTTC.

The CDR3 coding sequence is TGCAGCGTTGTCCCCCCCTCCTCCCTAGAGACCCAGTACTTC. As protein: CSVVPPSSLETQYF. V gene TRBV29-1 combines with J gene TRBJ2-5; D ambiguous. V was trimmed by 4 bases and J by 4 bases, leaving 16 bases between them. This CDR3 has 14 amino acids. Germline-derived CDR1 and CDR2 are SQVTM and ANQGSEA.

With regard to this clone: Additional DNA sequences in this sample encode the identical CDR3. The chain employs TRBV30 and TRBJ2-3; D uncertain. V was pared by 4 bases and J by 5 bases, with 7 bases between. Germline loops: CDR1 GTSNPN, CDR2 SVGIG (reference sequence). The CDR3 has 11 amino acids. CDR3 sequence: CAWTQRDTQYF. The CDR3 region has the DNA TGTGCCTGGACGCAGAGAGATACGCAGTATTTT.

The chain is built from TRBV9 and TRBJ1-1; D is unclear. Germline-derived CDR1 and CDR2 are SGDLS and YYNGEE. This CDR3 has 13 amino acids. V lost 4 bases to trimming and J lost 3 bases, with 10 bases between them. The CDR3 bases are TGTGCCAGCAGCCTCTTGGAGGACACTGAAGCTTTCTTT. Encoded protein: CASSLLEDTEAFF.

The CDR3 DNA reads as TGTGCCAGCAGCTTAGTCGCGGGAGTGGACACAGATACGCAGTATTTT. It encodes CASSLVAGVDTDTQYF. The chain couples TRBV7-2 to TRBJ2-3; 7 bases align to TRBD2. After removal of 1 base from V and 2 bases from J, the junction contained 6 bases not matched to a gene. Germline V gene data show CDR1 as SGHTA and CDR2 as FQGNSA. The CDR3 length is 16 residues. Variable domain in full (rest from reference TRBV7-2 and TRBJ2-3): GAGVSQSPSNKVTEKGKDVELRCDPISGHTALYWYRQSLGQGLEFLIYFQGNSAPDKSGLPSDRFSAERTGGSVSTLTIQRTQQEDSAVYLCASSLVAGVDTDTQYFGPGTRLTVL.

In its sample, this clone was seen once. Other nucleotide sequences in the sample specify the same CDR3. This CDR3 is CAWSVGGETQYF. The CDR3 nucleotides read TGTGCCTGGAGTGTCGGGGGAGAGACCCAGTACTTC. This sequence joins TRBV30 and TRBJ2-5; weak D call: TRBD2 (6 bases). The CDR3 length is 12 residues. CDR1 and CDR2 from the germline V gene are GTSNPN and SVGIG (reference sequence). The V end was cut by 0 bases, the J end by 4 bases, with 6 bases between.

The CDR3 reads CASSFGAGANEQFF. The CDR3 DNA follows: TGTGCCAGCAGCTTTGGGGCGGGAGCAAATGAGCAGTTCTTC. The J gene is TRBJ2-1, the V gene TRBV7-2; 7 bases line up with TRBD2. The V segment lost 3 bases and the J segment 7 bases; nucleotides outside the gene matches: 6. The CDR3 is 14 residues long. Germline-derived CDR1 and CDR2 are SGHTA and FQGNSA.

This clone was seen a few times. This chain joins TRBV5-1 and TRBJ2-5; a possible D gene is TRBD2 (7 bases). This CDR3 contains 14 residues. Trimming shortened V by 6 bases and J by 5 bases, and 17 bases separated the two germline ends. The germline V gene has CDR1 SGHRS and CDR2 YFSETQ. CDR3 sequence reads: CASTRGLAVETQYF. In nucleotides, the CDR3 is TGCGCCAGCACCCGGGGGCTAGCGGTGGAGACCCAGTACTTC.

This clone was recorded once. The chain joins TRBV27 to TRBJ2-1; TRBD2 might be the D (5 bases). V was cut by 6 bases and J by 3 bases, with 18 bases left in between. The germline gives CDR1 MNHEY, CDR2 SMNVEV (reference sequence). The CDR3 loop spans 16 amino acids. The CDR3 bases are TGTGCCAGCAGCCGCCCGGGGAGCGGTATCTACAATGAGCAGTTCTTC. It translates to CASSRPGSGIYNEQFF.

This chain connects TRBV4-1 to TRBJ1-5; D unresolved. The V end lost 4 bases, the J end lost 4 bases, and 8 bases lay between the germline ends. There are 13 residues in the CDR3. From germline, CDR1 is MGHRA and CDR2 YSYEKL. The CDR3 is CASSRETNQPQHF. The CDR3 DNA reads as TGCGCCAGCAGCCGAGAGACAAATCAGCCCCAGCATTTT.

The chain carries TRBV5-1 and TRBJ1-5; 8 nucleotides agree with TRBD1. This CDR3 spans 16 amino acids. Unmatched junction bases numbered 11, after V lost 8 bases and J lost 1 base. Germline V gene lookup returns CDR1 SGHRS and CDR2 YFSETQ. CDR3 protein: CARGQGKVCSNQPQHF. CDR3 DNA sequence: TGCGCCAGAGGACAGGGAAAGGTATGCAGCAATCAGCCCCAGCATTTT.

This clone was detected many times. This chain joins TRBV5-1 and TRBJ1-1, with 8 bases aligning to TRBD1. Germline loops: CDR1 SGHRS, CDR2 YFSETQ. V gave up 4 bases and J gave up 4 bases; unmatched junction bases: 3. The CDR3 has 13 amino acids. In DNA form, the CDR3 reads TGCGCCAGCAGCACAGGGGGAAGCACTGAAGCTTTCTTT. It yields the protein CASSTGGSTEAFF.

The chain links TRBV29-1 to TRBJ2-5; D remains unclear. The CDR3 totals 10 residues. From germline, CDR1 is SQVTM and CDR2 ANQGSEA. With 7 bases removed from V and 3 bases from J, the gap between germline ends came to 6 bases. Here the CDR3 reads CSAAEETQYF. The CDR3 bases are TGCAGCGCCGCAGAAGAGACCCAGTACTTC.

This chain uses TRBV10-3 with TRBJ2-5; a weak D match, TRBD2 (6 bases). Trimming took off 5 bases at V and 5 bases at J, with 12 bases between the two ends. In germline, CDR1 is ENHRY, CDR2 SYGVKD. This CDR3 region has 13 residues. In DNA form, the CDR3 reads TGTGCCATCAGTACCGGGACTCTGGAGACCCAGTACTTC. Translating gives CAISTGTLETQYF.

The V call is TRBV5-1, the J call TRBJ1-4; weak D call: TRBD1 (5 bases). Trimming stripped 4 bases from V and 3 bases from J, with 7 bases between. CDR1 is SGHRS and CDR2 is YFSETQ in the germline V gene. The CDR3 spans 13 residues. CDR3 protein: CASSGASNEKLFF. The CDR3 region has the DNA TGCGCCAGCAGCGGGGCGTCTAATGAAAAACTGTTTTTT.

J is TRBJ1-2 and V is TRBV14, with unresolved D. V was trimmed by 1 base and J by 8 bases, leaving 2 bases between them. This CDR3 spans 10 amino acids. Germline V gene sequence: CDR1 SGHDN, CDR2 FVKESK. CDR3 DNA: TGTGCCAGCAGCCAAGGCGGCTACACCTTC. Amino acid sequence: CASSQGGYTF.

This clone was picked up one time. The genes are TRBV29-1 and TRBJ1-1; maybe TRBD1 (6 bases). The CDR3 sequence is 13 residues long. Germline V gives CDR1 SQVTM, CDR2 ANQGSEA. The V end was cut by 7 bases, the J end by 0 bases, with 12 bases between. CDR3 DNA: TGCAGCGCAAGGCAGGGGATGAACACTGAAGCTTTCTTT. As protein: CSARQGMNTEAFF. Variable domain in full (rest from reference TRBV29-1 and TRBJ1-1): SAVISQKPSRDICQRGTSLTIQCQVDSQVTMMFWYRQQPGQSLTLIATANQGSEATYESGFVIDKFPISRPNLTFSTLTVSNMSPEDSSIYLCSARQGMNTEAFFGQGTRLTVV.

The chain uses TRBV9 and TRBJ2-1, with TRBD2 matching 8 bases. The CDR3 is 14 amino acids. With V trimmed by 7 bases and J by 6 bases, 9 bases remained unmatched. CDR1 and CDR2 (germline): SGDLS, YYNGEE. CDR3 residues: CASAAGGGANEQFF. In DNA form, the CDR3 reads TGTGCCAGCGCCGCGGGGGGAGGCGCCAATGAGCAGTTCTTC.

The rearrangement joins TRBV30 to TRBJ2-7; 7 bases line up with TRBD2. Germline V gene lookup returns CDR1 GTSNPN and CDR2 SVGIG (reference sequence). The trim removed 2 bases at V and 0 bases at J, leaving 7 bases unmatched. This CDR3 is built from 15 residues. CDR3 region: CAWSMGIAGSYEQYF. The CDR3 DNA sequence: TGTGCCTGGAGTATGGGGATAGCGGGCTCCTACGAGCAGTACTTC. Full variable domain (missing parts from reference TRBV30 and TRBJ2-7): SQTIHQWPATLVQPVGSPLSLECTVEGTSNPNLYWYRQAAGRGLQLLFYSVGIGQISSEVPQNLSASRPQDRQFILSSKKLLLSDSGFYLCAWSMGIAGSYEQYFGPGTRLTVT.

V usage is TRBV19 and J usage is TRBJ1-5; D is unresolved. V was cut by 2 bases and J by 7 bases, with 6 bases left in between. The CDR3 consists of 12 residues. Germline V CDR1 and CDR2: LNHDA, SQIVND (reference sequence). CDR3 amino acids: CASSIRRQPQHF. For the CDR3, the DNA is TGTGCCAGTAGTATAAGACGGCAGCCCCAGCATTTT. The full variable domain, its missing parts supplied by reference TRBV19 and TRBJ1-5, is DGGITQSPKYLFRKEGQNVTLSCEQNLNHDAMYWYRQDPGQGLRLIYYSQIVNDFQKGDIAEGYSVSREKKESFPLTVTSAQKNPTAFYLCASSIRRQPQHFGDGTRLSIL.

The rearrangement uses TRBV29-1 and TRBJ1-1; D is undetermined. CDR1 is SQVTM and CDR2 is ANQGSEA in the germline V gene. Between the trimmed V and J ends, which lost 4 bases and 0 bases, there was a span of 9 bases. This CDR3 region has 13 residues. The CDR3 loop is CSVVLLLNTEAFF. CDR3 nucleotides: TGCAGCGTTGTATTGCTCCTGAACACTGAAGCTTTCTTT.

The CDR3 DNA reads as TGTGCCTGGACCACCATAGCGGGCGGGGAGACCCAGTACTTC. Translation: CAWTTIAGGETQYF. This chain links TRBV30 with TRBJ2-5, with TRBD2 identical over 7 bases. CDR3 size: 14 residues. Germline-derived CDR1 and CDR2 are GTSNPN and SVGIG (reference sequence). With 4 bases clipped from V and 5 bases from J, the junction kept 10 bases outside the gene matches.

V is TRBV19 and J is TRBJ1-2; 7 bases fit TRBD1. V was pared by 7 bases and J by 0 bases, with 8 bases of the junction left unmatched. Germline V gene sequence: CDR1 LNHDA, CDR2 SQIVND (reference sequence). The CDR3 extends over 15 amino acids. This CDR3 is CASIDRAVANYGYTF. The CDR3 nucleotides read TGTGCCAGTATCGACAGGGCTGTGGCTAACTATGGCTACACCTTC.